These 30 T cell receptor beta chains were sequenced from one sample in a study of vaccination and CD4 T cells after COVID-19. Cultured CD4+ T cell DNA was sequenced using the Oncomine TCR Beta short-read assay. From the PCR reads, TCRdb called clonotypes with MiXCR, one entry per CDR3 protein. Among fewer than 9,000 distinct CDR3 sequences listed, around half were seen once. These receptors have no known antigen. Indicated treatment: roughly 10-day PBMC culture with coronavirus spike peptide pools or control peptides (ViraFEST assay). Researchers collected the unexposed donor's CD4+ T cells before the COVID-19 pandemic (2011-2018). Sequencing was done on a sample of CD4+ T cells from blood, cultured in vitro. All receptors come from a human donor in good health.

The gene calls are TRBV5-4 and TRBJ2-1; D uncertain. Germline CDR1 reads SGHNT; CDR2 reads YYREEE (reference sequence). V was clipped by 0 bases and J by 1 base, with 5 bases between them. The CDR3 spans 14 residues. The CDR3 spells CASSLGVSYNEQFF. In DNA form, the CDR3 reads TGTGCCAGCAGCTTGGGGGTTTCCTACAATGAGCAGTTCTTC.

This chain uses TRBV7-9 with TRBJ1-5; no clear D gene. The ends were cut back, 4 bases at V and 2 bases at J, with 6 bases in the middle. Germline V gene lookup returns CDR1 SEHNR and CDR2 FQNEAQ (reference sequence). This CDR3 spans 13 amino acids. This CDR3 reads CASSSSGNQPQHF. The CDR3, as DNA: TGTGCCAGCAGCTCCTCCGGCAATCAGCCCCAGCATTTT.

The chain couples TRBV30 to TRBJ2-5; D remains unclear. The germline CDR1 and CDR2 sequences are GTSNPN and SVGIG (reference sequence). Trimming stripped 3 bases from V and 5 bases from J, with 16 bases between. CDR3 size: 14 residues. The CDR3 bases are TGTGCCTGGAGGCCGGTGGGCAGGTCGGAGACCCAGTACTTC. Encoded protein: CAWRPVGRSETQYF.

V gene TRBV7-9 combines with J gene TRBJ1-1, with 9 bases fitting TRBD1. The CDR3 runs 15 residues. CDR1 and CDR2 from the germline V gene are SEHNR and FQNEAQ (reference sequence). With V trimmed by 3 bases and J by 0 bases, 2 bases remained unmatched. The CDR3 spells CASSLGTGMNTEAFF. The CDR3 region has the DNA TGTGCCAGCAGCTTGGGGACAGGGATGAACACTGAAGCTTTCTTT.

This clonotype was counted only a few times. Here the CDR3 reads CASSEPPNTGELFF. The CDR3 DNA reads TGTGCCAGCAGTGAACCCCCGAACACCGGGGAGCTGTTTTTT. This rearrangement joins TRBV6-1 to TRBJ2-2; D remains ambiguous. There are 14 residues in the CDR3. Trimming removed 2 bases from V and 0 bases from J, with 4 bases in between. Germline V lookup: CDR1 MNHNS, CDR2 SASEGT.

This clonotype was counted only a few times. This chain links TRBV6-1 with TRBJ1-5, with unresolved D. Germline CDR1 and CDR2: MNHNS and SASEGT. The CDR3 runs 15 residues. V was cut by 4 bases and J by 0 bases, with 10 bases left in between. The CDR3 sequence is CASSGTGNSNQPQHF. For the CDR3, the DNA is TGTGCCAGCAGTGGGACGGGTAATAGCAATCAGCCCCAGCATTTT.

This rearrangement joins TRBV20-1 to TRBJ2-2, with TRBD2 identical over 9 bases. Germline values: CDR1 DFQATT, CDR2 SNEGSKA (reference sequence). J gave up 2 bases and V 5 bases, and 3 bases lay outside the gene matches. This CDR3 spans 14 amino acids. The CDR3 sequence: CSAVSGGNTGELFF. The CDR3 region has the DNA TGCAGTGCTGTTAGCGGGGGAAACACCGGGGAGCTGTTTTTT.

The V gene is TRBV7-9, the J gene TRBJ2-1, with 7 bases matching TRBD2. The length of the CDR3 is 15 residues. Germline trimming cut 1 base from V and 7 bases from J; bases unmatched to any gene: 7. Looked up from germline, CDR1 is SEHNR and CDR2 is FQNEAQ (reference sequence). The CDR3: CASSLGGLGGNEQFF. The CDR3 coding sequence is TGTGCCAGCAGCTTAGGCGGACTGGGGGGGAATGAGCAGTTCTTC.

This clonotype was detected only a few times. The chain combines TRBV24-1 with TRBJ2-3; D not certain. The CDR3 contains 14 residues. V shed 4 bases and J shed 3 bases, with 10 bases lying between them. Germline V lookup: CDR1 KGHDR, CDR2 SFDVKD. CDR3 protein: CATSDYPLTDTQYF. The CDR3 DNA is TGTGCCACCAGTGACTACCCATTAACAGATACGCAGTATTTT.

The table lists this clonotype with a few counts. The chain joins TRBV6-5 to TRBJ2-1; 12 bases match TRBD2. Germline lookup yields CDR1 MNHEY and CDR2 SVGAGI. Trimming removed 4 bases from V and 7 bases from J; junction bases left unmatched: 11. CDR3 length equals 17 residues. The CDR3, as DNA: TGTGCCAGCAGTTCGTACACAGGACTAGCGGGAAGAAATGAGCAGTTCTTC. Protein: CASSSYTGLAGRNEQFF.

This clonotype has a single count. This chain links TRBV7-8 with TRBJ2-3; D remains ambiguous. The length of the CDR3 is 15 residues. CDR1 and CDR2 (germline): SGHVS, FQNEAQ. Trimming stripped 2 bases from V and 0 bases from J, with 9 bases between. The CDR3: CASSLSWQSTDTQYF. CDR3 bases: TGTGCCAGCAGCTTATCATGGCAAAGCACAGATACGCAGTATTTT. The full variable domain, completed using reference TRBV7-8 and TRBJ2-3, is GAGVSQSPRYKVAKRGQDVALRCDPISGHVSLFWYQQALGQGPEFLTYFQNEAQLDKSGLPSDRFFAERPEGSVSTLKIQRTQQEDSAVYLCASSLSWQSTDTQYFGPGTRLTVL.

The V call is TRBV19, the J call TRBJ1-1; D call uncertain. Looked up from germline, CDR1 is LNHDA and CDR2 is SQIVND (reference sequence). The CDR3 is made up of 13 amino acids. Trimming left V 3 bases short and J 3 bases short, with 8 bases between. The CDR3, as DNA: TGTGCCAGTAGTATTAAGGGTTACACTGAAGCTTTCTTT. It encodes CASSIKGYTEAFF.

The V call is TRBV7-9, the J call TRBJ1-4; D is perhaps TRBD1 (5 bases). V shed 11 bases and J shed 7 bases, with 14 bases lying between them. CDR3 size: 12 residues. The germline V gene encodes CDR1 SEHNR and CDR2 FQNEAQ (reference sequence). In DNA form, the CDR3 reads TGTGCCGCGGGGGATGGTGGTGAAAAACTGTTTTTT. It codes for CAAGDGGEKLFF.

This clonotype appeared a few times. The chain combines TRBV5-5 with TRBJ2-5, with D unclear. Trimming shortened V by 4 bases and J by 1 base, and 20 bases separated the two germline ends. This CDR3 region has 17 residues. Germline CDR1 is SGHKS and CDR2 is YYEKEE (reference sequence). In DNA form, the CDR3 reads TGTGCCAGCAGCAGACAACCCCCCAGCCTTTCCCAAGAGACCCAGTACTTC. Residues: CASSRQPPSLSQETQYF.

CDR3 bases: TGTGCCAGCAGCTTTCAAACGACAGGGAACAACGAGCAGTACTTC. It encodes CASSFQTTGNNEQYF. J is TRBJ2-7 and V is TRBV7-9; 7 positions match TRBD1. V was pared by 3 bases and J by 5 bases, with 10 bases of the junction left unmatched. There are 15 residues in the CDR3. Germline-derived CDR1 and CDR2 are SEHNR and FQNEAQ (reference sequence). Looking up the rest from reference TRBV7-9 and TRBJ2-7 gives the full variable domain: DTGVSQNPRHKITKRGQNVTFRCDPISEHNRLYWYRQTLGQGPEFLTYFQNEAQLEKSRLLSDRFSAERPKGSFSTLEIQRTEQGDSAMYLCASSFQTTGNNEQYFGPGTRLTVT.

The CDR3 DNA follows: TGTGCCACCAGCAGAGAGGGCGGGGATGAGCAGTTCTTC. Residues: CATSREGGDEQFF. The chain couples TRBV15 to TRBJ2-1; possible D gene TRBD2, 6 bases. The V gene's germline CDR1 is LNHNV and CDR2 YYDKDF (reference sequence). Trimming removed 0 bases at V and 8 bases at J, with 8 bases between. The length of the CDR3 is 13 residues. Full variable domain (missing parts from reference TRBV15 and TRBJ2-1): DAMVIQNPRYQVTQFGKPVTLSCSQTLNHNVMYWYQQKSSQAPKLLFHYYDKDFNNEADTPDNFQSRRPNTSFCFLDIRSPGLGDTAMYLCATSREGGDEQFFGPGTRLTVL.

The rearrangement uses TRBV7-2 and TRBJ1-5; TRBD1 is a possible D gene (5 bases). V lost 5 bases, J lost 6 bases, and 14 bases lay in between. Germline loops: CDR1 SGHTA, CDR2 FQGNSA. The CDR3 runs to 14 residues. CDR3 amino acids: CASSGRGFPQPQHF. The CDR3 DNA follows: TGTGCCAGCAGCGGACGGGGCTTCCCTCAGCCCCAGCATTTT.

This chain connects TRBV5-4 to TRBJ1-2, with TRBD1 as a possible D gene (5 bases). V lost 9 bases and J lost 4, with 16 bases in between. CDR1 and CDR2 (germline): SGHNT, YYREEE (reference sequence). The CDR3 totals 13 residues. For the CDR3, the DNA is TGTGCCACACAGGAGCGGAGTTCCTATGGCTACACCTTC. Protein sequence: CATQERSSYGYTF. Using reference TRBV5-4 and TRBJ1-2 for the parts outside the CDR3, the full variable domain is ETGVTQSPTHLIKTRGQQVTLRCSSQSGHNTVSWYQQALGQGPQFIFQYYREEENGRGNFPPRFSGLQFPNYSSELNVNALELDDSALYLCATQERSSYGYTFGSGTRLTVV.

This clonotype has more than one count but fewer than ten. The chain joins TRBV5-6 to TRBJ2-2; D uncertain. V gave up 2 bases and J gave up 1 base, with 3 bases separating them. The CDR3 runs 13 residues. Germline V lookup: CDR1 SGHDT, CDR2 YYEEEE. CDR3 sequence (DNA): TGTGCCAGCAGCTTTCTGAACACCGGGGAGCTGTTTTTT. It translates to CASSFLNTGELFF.

In nucleotides, the CDR3 is TGTGCCAGCAGCTTAGTCATGGGGTTGGAGACCCAGTACTTC. It encodes CASSLVMGLETQYF. The rearrangement links TRBV7-2 to TRBJ2-5; D remains ambiguous. The CDR3 runs to 14 residues. V gave up 1 base and J gave up 5 bases, with 11 bases separating them. The germline V gene has CDR1 SGHTA and CDR2 FQGNSA.

This clonotype has more than one count but fewer than ten. J is TRBJ2-2 and V is TRBV6-2 or TRBV6-3, with TRBD2 as a possible D gene (5 bases). The CDR3 length is 14 residues. Between the trimmed V and J ends, which lost 6 bases and 3 bases, there was a span of 11 bases. Germline V gives CDR1 MNHEY, CDR2 SVGEGT. CDR3 amino acids: CASRPLGDTGELFF. The DNA for the CDR3 is TGTGCCAGCAGGCCACTCGGGGACACCGGGGAGCTGTTTTTT.

This clonotype occurred a few times. CDR3 DNA: TGCAGTGCTCCTCCGACAGGGGACAGACATAGCAATCAGCCCCAGCATTTT. This sequence encodes CSAPPTGDRHSNQPQHF. This sequence joins TRBV20-1 and TRBJ1-5; 8 bases are shared with TRBD1. Germline V gene sequence: CDR1 DFQATT, CDR2 SNEGSKA (reference sequence). V trimming: 5 bases; J trimming: 0 bases; junction bases outside the gene matches: 12. The CDR3 is 17 amino acids.

This chain connects TRBV6-2 or TRBV6-3 to TRBJ1-2; D is undetermined. The CDR3 has 15 amino acids. Trimming removed 4 bases from V and 7 bases from J, with 19 bases in between. Germline V gene sequence: CDR1 MNHEY, CDR2 SVGEGT. The CDR3 loop is CASSSGSFKVSGYTF. CDR3 coding DNA: TGTGCCAGCAGTTCTGGCAGTTTTAAGGTGAGTGGCTACACCTTC.

The table lists this clonotype with a count of one. V gene TRBV19 combines with J gene TRBJ1-5; D ambiguous. Per germline, CDR1 LNHDA and CDR2 SQIVND (reference sequence). The CDR3 is 16 residues long. V lost 1 base and J 8 bases, leaving 18 bases between the germline ends. The CDR3 coding sequence is TGTGCCAGTAGTATAGCGGCCAGCCTTGGCGTGAAGCCCCAGCATTTT. Its translation is CASSIAASLGVKPQHF. Full variable domain (remainder filled in from reference TRBV19 and TRBJ1-5): DGGITQSPKYLFRKEGQNVTLSCEQNLNHDAMYWYRQDPGQGLRLIYYSQIVNDFQKGDIAEGYSVSREKKESFPLTVTSAQKNPTAFYLCASSIAASLGVKPQHFGDGTRLSIL.

The chain carries TRBV29-1 and TRBJ1-2; D might be TRBD1 (5 bases). Trimming stripped 7 bases from V and 7 bases from J, with 16 bases between. Germline V CDR1 and CDR2: SQVTM, ANQGSEA. This CDR3 region has 12 residues. The CDR3 protein is CSAAGRATGYTF. DNA of the CDR3: TGCAGCGCCGCGGGCAGGGCCACTGGCTACACCTTC.

The chain uses TRBV7-9 and TRBJ2-5; D is possibly TRBD1 (6 bases). V lost 5 bases, J lost 2 bases, and 12 bases lay in between. This CDR3 is built from 14 residues. Germline V gene sequence: CDR1 SEHNR, CDR2 FQNEAQ (reference sequence). As DNA, the CDR3 is TGTGCCAGCAGCCGAGACAGGTTACAAGAGACCCAGTACTTC. It translates to CASSRDRLQETQYF.

This rearrangement joins TRBV7-2 to TRBJ2-7, with D perhaps TRBD1 or TRBD2 (7 bases each). The germline CDR1 and CDR2 sequences are SGHTA and FQGNSA. The CDR3 length is 14 residues. Trimming left V 5 bases short and J 3 bases short, with 14 bases between. CDR3 amino acids: CASSPQGGNYEQYF. CDR3 nucleotides: TGTGCCAGCAGCCCTCAGGGGGGGAACTACGAGCAGTACTTC.

The chain is built from TRBV27 and TRBJ2-3; 9 bases agree with TRBD2. The CDR3 sequence is 17 residues long. V shed 2 bases and J 0 bases; nucleotides not matched to a gene: 6. Germline V gene sequence: CDR1 MNHEY, CDR2 SMNVEV (reference sequence). In DNA, the CDR3 is TGTGCCAGCAGTTTACGCTTAGCGGGGGCCAGCACAGATACGCAGTATTTT. This sequence encodes CASSLRLAGASTDTQYF.

This clonotype appeared a few times. V and J are TRBV2 and TRBJ2-5, with a weak D call TRBD1 (5 bases). V dropped 6 bases and J dropped 1 base, with 12 bases sitting between them. CDR3 length equals 14 residues. From germline, CDR1 is SNHLY and CDR2 FYNNEI. CDR3 coding DNA: TGTGCCAGCAGGATGGGGCAGATCCAAGAGACCCAGTACTTC. It translates to CASRMGQIQETQYF.

This chain connects TRBV5-4 to TRBJ2-7; no definite D call. Germline CDR1 reads SGHNT; CDR2 reads YYREEE (reference sequence). V lost 4 bases, J lost 4 bases, and 18 bases lay in between. CDR3 length: 15 residues. The CDR3 loop reads CASSRKGTERYEQYF. CDR3 DNA sequence: TGTGCCAGCAGCAGGAAAGGTACAGAGAGATACGAGCAGTACTTC.